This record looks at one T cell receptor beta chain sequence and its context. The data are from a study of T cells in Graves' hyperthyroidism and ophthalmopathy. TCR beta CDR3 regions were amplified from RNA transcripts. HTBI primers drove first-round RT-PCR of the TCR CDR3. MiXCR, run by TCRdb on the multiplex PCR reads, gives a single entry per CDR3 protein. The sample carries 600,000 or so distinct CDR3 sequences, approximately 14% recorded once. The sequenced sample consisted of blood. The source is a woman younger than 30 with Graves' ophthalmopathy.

CDR3 coding DNA: TGTGCCAGCAGCCAAGATTCACCGCCGACAGGCGTCACCTACAATGAGCAGTTCTTC. Translation gives CASSQDSPPTGVTYNEQFF. V usage is TRBV4-2 and J usage is TRBJ2-1; a possible D gene is TRBD1 (6 bases). Germline CDR1 and CDR2: LGHNA and YNFKEQ. V gave up 0 bases and J gave up 2 bases, with 20 bases separating them. CDR3 size: 19 residues.